Presented here are 8 T cell receptor beta chains from one specimen sequenced in a study of blood T cell repertoires in COVID-19. Profiling relied on immunoSEQ multiplex PCR, and the TCRdb table lists in-frame clones only, not all of them. This repertoire shows about 230,000 clones, around 84% found once; its top ten account for roughly a sixth. Specimen: PBMCs or T cells enriched from blood (not recorded which). These receptor sequences come from a man younger than 35 who had recovered from COVID-19.

This clone was observed a few times. The rearrangement uses TRBV11-2 and TRBJ2-5; 8 positions match TRBD2. Per the germline V gene, CDR1 is SGHAT and CDR2 is FQNNGV. The J segment lost 5 bases and the V segment lost 4 bases, leaving 15 bases of the junction unmatched. This CDR3 region has 17 residues. The CDR3 DNA is TGTGCCAGCAGCTCCCCCTCTTATACGGGGGGGTGGGAGACCCAGTACTTC. Translation gives CASSSPSYTGGWETQYF.

The genes are TRBV9 and TRBJ1-1; TRBD1 matches 7 bases. This CDR3 has 17 amino acids. The V and J ends lost 0 bases and 0 bases, in that order; junction bases with no gene match: 8. Germline CDR1 reads SGDLS; CDR2 reads YYNGEE. CDR3 sequence (DNA): TGTGCCAGCAGCGTAGTAGGGACAGAGATCATGAACACTGAAGCTTTCTTT. Protein sequence: CASSVVGTEIMNTEAFF.

The rearrangement uses TRBV5-1 and TRBJ1-1, with D perhaps TRBD1 (6 bases). Trimming removed 4 bases at V and 4 bases at J, with 17 bases between. This CDR3 is 15 amino acids long. Germline V gene data show CDR1 as SGHRS and CDR2 as YFSETQ. CDR3: CASSLQGRGSTEAFF. CDR3 nucleotide sequence: TGCGCCAGCAGCCTCCAGGGAAGGGGGAGCACTGAAGCTTTCTTT.

This chain links TRBV3-1 (or the pseudogene TRBV3-2) with TRBJ2-5, with a possible D match to TRBD1 (5 bases). The CDR3 is 12 amino acids. V was trimmed by 2 bases and J by 5 bases, leaving 6 bases between them. Germline V CDR1 and CDR2: LGHDT, YNNKEL (reference sequence). The CDR3 spells CASSQYRETQYF. CDR3 bases: TGTGCCAGCAGCCAATACAGGGAGACCCAGTACTTC.

The chain couples TRBV11-2 to TRBJ2-1; 9 bases fit TRBD1. Looked up from germline, CDR1 is SGHAT and CDR2 is FQNNGV. Trimming took 4 bases from V and 9 from J; bases not matched to a gene: 13. The CDR3 contains 16 residues. The CDR3 reads CASSSPGQGIISEQFF. As DNA, the CDR3 is TGTGCCAGCAGCTCGCCGGGACAGGGCATAATCAGTGAGCAGTTCTTC.

This sequence joins TRBV4-1 and TRBJ1-2; the D gene is possibly TRBD1 (5 bases). From germline, CDR1 is MGHRA and CDR2 YSYEKL. The CDR3 is made up of 15 amino acids. V was clipped by 4 bases and J by 2 bases, with 14 bases between them. The CDR3 sequence: CASSPPGELNYGYTF. The CDR3 coding sequence is TGCGCCAGCAGCCCTCCGGGGGAACTCAACTATGGCTACACCTTC.

The chain carries TRBV18 and TRBJ1-1; possible D gene TRBD1, 6 bases. The germline V and J ends were trimmed by 3 bases and 3 bases, with 17 bases remaining between them. The CDR3 is 16 amino acids. Germline V CDR1 and CDR2: KGHSH, LQKENI. CDR3 sequence (DNA): TGTGCCAGCTCACCGGTCCTTAGGGGGTCCGACACTGAAGCTTTCTTT. Amino acids: CASSPVLRGSDTEAFF.

The chain combines TRBV27 with TRBJ2-7, with D possibly being TRBD2 (6 bases). CDR1 is MNHEY and CDR2 is SMNVEV in the germline V gene (reference sequence). The CDR3 is 13 residues long. V lost 3 bases to trimming and J lost 2 bases, with 8 bases between them. The DNA for the CDR3 is TGTGCCAGCAGTTTCGGGAGAACCTACGAGCAGTACTTC. Translation gives CASSFGRTYEQYF.